A single sample is the source of the 10 T cell receptor beta chains below, sequenced in a study of CD8+CD57+ T cells in acquired aplastic anemia. TCR beta VDJ and CDR3 profiles were obtained from a genomic DNA template. TCRdb re-derived calls from the reads in MiXCR, one entry per CDR3 protein. The table has around 33,000 distinct CDR3 sequences, around 80% seen once; the top ten hold over 20%. Input material: sorted CD4+, CD8+, or CD8+CD57+ T cells (not recorded which) from PBMCs. The receptors were gathered from a human donor in good health, serving as a control.

To note about this clonotype: The conserved phenylalanine or tryptophan normally closing the CDR3 is absent here, so this likely arose from a read error. The V and J genes are TRBV7-3 and TRBJ2-5, with TRBD2 matching over 13 bases. Germline V CDR1 and CDR2: SGHTA, FQGTGA. Losses at the gene ends were 5 bases for V and 3 bases for J; bases not matched to a gene: 3. The length of the CDR3 is 15 residues. CDR3 in amino acids: CASSGGLAGKETQYS. The CDR3 DNA follows: TGTGCCAGCAGCGGGGGACTAGCGGGGAAAGAGACCCAGTACTCC.

The chain has TRBV19 and TRBJ2-7; possibly TRBD2 for D (5 bases). V was clipped by 3 bases and J by 3 bases, with 12 bases between them. Germline CDR1 and CDR2: LNHDA and SQIVND (reference sequence). The CDR3 is made up of 14 amino acids. The CDR3 reads CASSIGLDYYEQYF. CDR3 coding DNA: TGTGCCAGTAGTATCGGACTTGACTACTACGAGCAGTACTTC. Using reference TRBV19 and TRBJ2-7 for the parts outside the CDR3, the full variable domain is DGGITQSPKYLFRKEGQNVTLSCEQNLNHDAMYWYRQDPGQGLRLIYYSQIVNDFQKGDIAEGYSVSREKKESFPLTVTSAQKNPTAFYLCASSIGLDYYEQYFGPGTRLTVT.

The V and J genes are TRBV10-3 and TRBJ2-2, with D maybe TRBD2 (5 bases). The CDR3 runs 18 residues. Germline V gives CDR1 ENHRY, CDR2 SYGVKD. The CDR3 DNA sequence: TGTGCACCGAGACCAAGCGGTTCAAAGCCCCGCCGCACCGGGGAGCTGTTTTTT. As protein: CAPRPSGSKPRRTGELFF.

This clonotype is medium-sized in the sample. The V call is TRBV2, the J call TRBJ1-1, with 9 bases matching TRBD1. Per germline, CDR1 SNHLY and CDR2 FYNNEI. J was trimmed by 5 bases and V by 6 bases; bases with no gene match: 4. CDR3 size: 13 residues. CDR3: CASSAGTGTEAFF. In DNA, the CDR3 is TGTGCCAGCAGCGCTGGGACAGGGACTGAAGCTTTCTTT.

The chain links TRBV20-1 to TRBJ1-6, with 9 bases that match TRBD1. This CDR3 spans 14 amino acids. V lost 3 bases, J lost 9 bases, and 6 bases stayed unmatched. CDR1 DFQATT and CDR2 SNEGSKA come from the germline V gene (reference sequence). Here the CDR3 DNA reads TGCAGTGCTAGGACGGGACAGGGAGGTTCACCCCTCCACTTT. Protein: CSARTGQGGSPLHF.

The chain employs TRBV7-8 and TRBJ2-1; 11 bases fit TRBD2. Germline V lookup: CDR1 SGHVS, CDR2 FQNEAQ. V trimming: 5 bases; J trimming: 4 bases; junction bases outside the gene matches: 7. CDR3 length equals 16 residues. The CDR3 spells CASSPLSGGAYNEQFF. CDR3 DNA: TGTGCCAGCAGCCCACTTAGCGGGGGGGCGTACAATGAGCAGTTCTTC.

The chain recombines TRBV12-3 or TRBV12-4 with TRBJ1-1; 10 positions agree with TRBD1. Trimming took 3 bases from V and 6 from J; bases not matched to a gene: 4. CDR3 length: 14 amino acids. CDR3 sequence: CASSLTGGLAEAFF. CDR3 DNA sequence: TGTGCCAGCAGTTTGACAGGGGGCTTAGCTGAAGCTTTCTTT.

This clonotype was picked up a small number of times. The genes are TRBV7-3 and TRBJ2-5, with TRBD2 identical over 10 bases. The CDR3 totals 15 residues. Germline V CDR1 and CDR2: SGHTA, FQGTGA. V dropped 5 bases and J dropped 3; count of bases not matched to a gene: 6. This CDR3 is CASSGTAGGEETQYF. Here the CDR3 DNA reads TGTGCCAGCAGCGGGACAGCGGGAGGGGAAGAGACCCAGTACTTC. The variable domain in full, completed from reference TRBV7-3 and TRBJ2-5, reads GAGVSQTPSNKVTEKGKYVELRCDPISGHTALYWYRQSLGQGPEFLIYFQGTGAADDSGLPNDRFFAVRPEGSVSTLKIQRTERGDSAVYLCASSGTAGGEETQYFGPGTRLLVL.

The V and J genes are TRBV6-1 and TRBJ2-3; no firm D call. The germline V gene encodes CDR1 MNHNS and CDR2 SASEGT. The length of the CDR3 is 16 residues. The V and J ends lost 5 bases and 0 bases respectively, with 15 bases between them. The CDR3 reads CASSPLRTVSTDTQYF. The CDR3 DNA follows: TGTGCCAGCAGTCCCCTCCGGACGGTCAGCACAGATACGCAGTATTTT.

The CDR3 loop reads CAISATSGGADTQYF. The CDR3 nucleotides are TGTGCCATCAGCGCCACTAGCGGGGGGGCAGATACGCAGTATTTT. The gene calls are TRBV10-3 and TRBJ2-3, with 13 positions matching TRBD2. The CDR3 contains 15 residues. Germline CDR1 reads ENHRY; CDR2 reads SYGVKD. The V gene end was trimmed by 6 bases and the J gene end by 4 bases; junction bases not matched to a gene: 4.